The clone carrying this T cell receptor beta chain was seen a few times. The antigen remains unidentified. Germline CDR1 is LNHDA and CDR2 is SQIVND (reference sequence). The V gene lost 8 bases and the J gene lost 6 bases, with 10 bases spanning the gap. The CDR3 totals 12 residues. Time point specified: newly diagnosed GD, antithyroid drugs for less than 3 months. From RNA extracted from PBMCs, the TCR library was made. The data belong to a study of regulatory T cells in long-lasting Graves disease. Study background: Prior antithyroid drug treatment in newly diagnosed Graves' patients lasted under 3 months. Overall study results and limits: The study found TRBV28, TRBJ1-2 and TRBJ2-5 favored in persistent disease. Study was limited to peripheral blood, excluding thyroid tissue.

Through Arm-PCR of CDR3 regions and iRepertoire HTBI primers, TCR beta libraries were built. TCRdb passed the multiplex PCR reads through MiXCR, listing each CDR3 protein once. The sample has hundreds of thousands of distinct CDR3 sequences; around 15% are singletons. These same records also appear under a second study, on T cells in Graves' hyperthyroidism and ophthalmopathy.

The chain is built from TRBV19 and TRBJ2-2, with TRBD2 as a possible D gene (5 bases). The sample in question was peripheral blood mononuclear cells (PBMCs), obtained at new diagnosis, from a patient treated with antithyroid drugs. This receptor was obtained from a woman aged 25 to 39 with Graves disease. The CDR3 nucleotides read TGTGCCAGTTTTTCCGGGGCCGGGGAGCTGTTTTTT. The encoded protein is CASFSGAGELFF. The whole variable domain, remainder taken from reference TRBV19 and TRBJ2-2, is DGGITQSPKYLFRKEGQNVTLSCEQNLNHDAMYWYRQDPGQGLRLIYYSQIVNDFQKGDIAEGYSVSREKKESFPLTVTSAQKNPTAFYLCASFSGAGELFFGEGSRLTVL.